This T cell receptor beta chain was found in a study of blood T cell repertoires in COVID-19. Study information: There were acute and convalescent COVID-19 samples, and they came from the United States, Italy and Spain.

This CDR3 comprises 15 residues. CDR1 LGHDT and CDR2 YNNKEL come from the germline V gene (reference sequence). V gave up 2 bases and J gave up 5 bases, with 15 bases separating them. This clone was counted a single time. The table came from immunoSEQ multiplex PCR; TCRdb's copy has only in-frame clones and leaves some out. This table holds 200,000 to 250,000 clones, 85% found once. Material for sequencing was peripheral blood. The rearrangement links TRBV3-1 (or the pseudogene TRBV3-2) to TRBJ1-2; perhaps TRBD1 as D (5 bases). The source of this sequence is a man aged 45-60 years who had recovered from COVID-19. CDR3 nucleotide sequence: TGTGCCAGCAGCCAAATGGGGGGGACTAGTTATGGCTACACCTTC. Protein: CASSQMGGTSYGYTF.